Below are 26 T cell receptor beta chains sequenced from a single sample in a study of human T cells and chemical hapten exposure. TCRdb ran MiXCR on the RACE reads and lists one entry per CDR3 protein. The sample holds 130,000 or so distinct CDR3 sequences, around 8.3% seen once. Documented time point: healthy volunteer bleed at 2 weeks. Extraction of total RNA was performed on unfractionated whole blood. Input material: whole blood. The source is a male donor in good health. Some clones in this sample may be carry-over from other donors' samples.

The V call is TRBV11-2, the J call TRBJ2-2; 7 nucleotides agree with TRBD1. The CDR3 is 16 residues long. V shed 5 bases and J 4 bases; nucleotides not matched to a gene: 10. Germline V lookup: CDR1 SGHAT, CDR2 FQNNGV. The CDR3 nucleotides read TGTGCCAGCAGCCCCTCGGGACAGCTACTCACCGGGGAGCTGTTTTTT. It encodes CASSPSGQLLTGELFF.

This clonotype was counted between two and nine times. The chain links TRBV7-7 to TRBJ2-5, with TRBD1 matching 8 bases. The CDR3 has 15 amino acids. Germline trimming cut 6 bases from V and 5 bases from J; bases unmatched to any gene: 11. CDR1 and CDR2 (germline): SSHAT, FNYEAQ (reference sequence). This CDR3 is CASSYTGQGSETQYF. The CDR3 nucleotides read TGTGCCAGCAGTTACACCGGACAGGGTTCGGAGACCCAGTACTTC. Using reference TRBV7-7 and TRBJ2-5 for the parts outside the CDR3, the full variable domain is GAGVSQSPRYKVTKRGQDVTLRCDPISSHATLYWYQQALGQGPEFLTYFNYEAQPDKSGLPSDRFSAERPEGSISTLTIQRTEQRDSAMYRCASSYTGQGSETQYFGPGTRLLVL.

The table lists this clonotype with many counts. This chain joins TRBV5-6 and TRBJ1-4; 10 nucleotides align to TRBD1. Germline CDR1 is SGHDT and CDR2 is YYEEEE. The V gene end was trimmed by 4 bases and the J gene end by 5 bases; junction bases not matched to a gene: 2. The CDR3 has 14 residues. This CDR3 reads CASSPGQGNEKLFF. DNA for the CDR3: TGTGCCAGCAGCCCGGGACAGGGGAATGAAAAACTGTTTTTT.

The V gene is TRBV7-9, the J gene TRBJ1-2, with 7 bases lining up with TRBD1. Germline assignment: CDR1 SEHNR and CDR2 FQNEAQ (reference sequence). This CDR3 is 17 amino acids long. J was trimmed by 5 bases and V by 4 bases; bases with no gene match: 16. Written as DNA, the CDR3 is TGTGCCAGCAGCTCATCAGGGGGACGGGAGCTTATTTATGGCTACACCTTC. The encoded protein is CASSSSGGRELIYGYTF.

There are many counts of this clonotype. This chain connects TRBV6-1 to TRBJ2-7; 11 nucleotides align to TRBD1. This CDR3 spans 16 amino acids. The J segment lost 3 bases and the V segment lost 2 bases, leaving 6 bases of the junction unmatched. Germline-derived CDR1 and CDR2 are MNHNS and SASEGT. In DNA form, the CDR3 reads TGTGCCAGCAGTGAAAAGGCCGGGACAGGGGGCTACGAGCAGTACTTC. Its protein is CASSEKAGTGGYEQYF.

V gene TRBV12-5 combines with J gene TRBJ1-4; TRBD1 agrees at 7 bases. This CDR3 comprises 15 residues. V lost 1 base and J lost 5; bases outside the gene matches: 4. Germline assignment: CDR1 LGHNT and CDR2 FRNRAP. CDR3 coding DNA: TGTGCTAGTGGTTTGGGGGACAGAAGCAATGAAAAACTGTTTTTT. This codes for CASGLGDRSNEKLFF.

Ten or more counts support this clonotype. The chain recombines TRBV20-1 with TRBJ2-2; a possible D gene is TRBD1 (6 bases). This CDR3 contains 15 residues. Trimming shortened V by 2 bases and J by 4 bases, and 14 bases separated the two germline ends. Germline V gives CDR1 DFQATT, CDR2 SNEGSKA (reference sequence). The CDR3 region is CSARPTGSGTGELFF. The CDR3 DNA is TGCAGTGCTAGACCTACAGGGTCAGGCACCGGGGAGCTGTTTTTT.

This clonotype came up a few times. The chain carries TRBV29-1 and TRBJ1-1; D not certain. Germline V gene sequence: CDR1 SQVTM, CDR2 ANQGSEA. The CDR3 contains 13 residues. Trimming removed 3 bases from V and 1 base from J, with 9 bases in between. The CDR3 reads CSVDKGRNTEAFF. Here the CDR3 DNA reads TGCAGCGTTGATAAGGGAAGGAACACTGAAGCTTTCTTT. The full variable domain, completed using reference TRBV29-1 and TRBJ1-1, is SAVISQKPSRDICQRGTSLTIQCQVDSQVTMMFWYRQQPGQSLTLIATANQGSEATYESGFVIDKFPISRPNLTFSTLTVSNMSPEDSSIYLCSVDKGRNTEAFFGQGTRLTVV.

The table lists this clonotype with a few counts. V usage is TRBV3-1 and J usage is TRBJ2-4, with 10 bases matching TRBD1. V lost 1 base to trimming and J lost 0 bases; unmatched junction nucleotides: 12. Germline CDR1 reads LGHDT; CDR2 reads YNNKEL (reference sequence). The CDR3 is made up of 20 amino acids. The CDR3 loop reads CASSQGAGTGAMLAKNIQYF. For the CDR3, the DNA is TGTGCCAGCAGCCAAGGCGCCGGGACAGGGGCCATGTTAGCCAAAAACATTCAGTACTTC.

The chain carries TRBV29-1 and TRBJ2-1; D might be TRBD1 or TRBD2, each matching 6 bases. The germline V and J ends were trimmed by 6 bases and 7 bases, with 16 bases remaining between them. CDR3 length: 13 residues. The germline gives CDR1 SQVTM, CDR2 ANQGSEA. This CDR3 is CSVEGGRGNEQFF. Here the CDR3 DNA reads TGCAGCGTCGAGGGGGGTCGAGGGAATGAGCAGTTCTTC.

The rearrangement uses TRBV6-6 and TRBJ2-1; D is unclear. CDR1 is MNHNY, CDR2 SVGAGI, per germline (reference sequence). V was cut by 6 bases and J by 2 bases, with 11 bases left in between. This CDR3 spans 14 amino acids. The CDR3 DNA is TGTGCCAGCAGGGCTGCGGATCCCTACAATGAGCAGTTCTTC. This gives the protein CASRAADPYNEQFF.

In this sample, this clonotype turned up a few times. The CDR3 nucleotides are TGCGCCAGCAGCTTATTCGGAACAGGGGGCGCTTTTTGGAGCTCTGGGGCCAACGTCCTGACTTTC. This sequence encodes CASSLFGTGGAFWSSGANVLTF. The chain has TRBV5-1 and TRBJ2-6; 9 nucleotides align to TRBD1. Germline loops: CDR1 SGHRS, CDR2 YFSETQ. V gave up 2 bases and J gave up 0 bases; unmatched junction bases: 18. This CDR3 region has 22 residues.

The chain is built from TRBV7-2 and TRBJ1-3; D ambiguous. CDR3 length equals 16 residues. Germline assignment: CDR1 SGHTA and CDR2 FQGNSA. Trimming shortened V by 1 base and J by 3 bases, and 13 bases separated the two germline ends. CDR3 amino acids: CASSLGGSGGGNTIYF. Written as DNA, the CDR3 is TGTGCCAGCAGCTTAGGGGGATCGGGCGGTGGAAACACCATATATTTT.

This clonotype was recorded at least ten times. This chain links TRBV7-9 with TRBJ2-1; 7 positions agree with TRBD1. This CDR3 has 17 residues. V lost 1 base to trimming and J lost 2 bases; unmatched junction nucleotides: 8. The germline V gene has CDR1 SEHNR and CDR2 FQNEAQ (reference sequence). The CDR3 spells CASSLVSGGGPYNEQFF. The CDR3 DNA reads TGTGCCAGCAGCTTAGTTTCAGGGGGTGGCCCCTACAATGAGCAGTTCTTC.

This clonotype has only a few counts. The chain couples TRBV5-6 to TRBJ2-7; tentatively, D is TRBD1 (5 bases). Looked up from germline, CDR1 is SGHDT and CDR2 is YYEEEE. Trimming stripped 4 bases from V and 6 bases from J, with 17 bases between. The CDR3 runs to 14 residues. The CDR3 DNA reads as TGTGCCAGCAGCCACCCGGACACGTCCGCCGAGCAGTACTTC. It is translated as CASSHPDTSAEQYF. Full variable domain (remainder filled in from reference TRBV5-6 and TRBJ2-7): DAGVTQSPTHLIKTRGQQVTLRCSPKSGHDTVSWYQQALGQGPQFIFQYYEEEERQRGNFPDRFSGHQFPNYSSELNVNALLLGDSALYLCASSHPDTSAEQYFGPGTRLTVT.

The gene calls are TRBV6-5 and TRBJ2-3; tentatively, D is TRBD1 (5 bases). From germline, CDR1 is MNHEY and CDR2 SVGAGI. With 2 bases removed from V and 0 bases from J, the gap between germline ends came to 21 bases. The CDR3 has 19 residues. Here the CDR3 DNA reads TGTGCCAGCAGTTACCCGCCCCCTAAGGGCAGGGTAAGCACAGATACGCAGTATTTT. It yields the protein CASSYPPPKGRVSTDTQYF.

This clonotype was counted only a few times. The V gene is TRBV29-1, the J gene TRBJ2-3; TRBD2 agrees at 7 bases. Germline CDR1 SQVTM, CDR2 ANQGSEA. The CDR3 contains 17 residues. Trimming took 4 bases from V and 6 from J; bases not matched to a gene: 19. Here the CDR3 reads CSVGGGRGAAVWDTQYF. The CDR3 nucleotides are TGCAGCGTTGGGGGGGGGAGAGGAGCGGCGGTTTGGGATACGCAGTATTTT.

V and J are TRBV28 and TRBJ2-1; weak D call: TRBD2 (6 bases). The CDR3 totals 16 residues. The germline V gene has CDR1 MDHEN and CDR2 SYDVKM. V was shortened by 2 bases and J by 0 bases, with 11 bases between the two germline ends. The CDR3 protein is CASSLGRGSSYNEQFF. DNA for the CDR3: TGTGCCAGCAGTTTAGGGCGGGGCAGCTCCTACAATGAGCAGTTCTTC.

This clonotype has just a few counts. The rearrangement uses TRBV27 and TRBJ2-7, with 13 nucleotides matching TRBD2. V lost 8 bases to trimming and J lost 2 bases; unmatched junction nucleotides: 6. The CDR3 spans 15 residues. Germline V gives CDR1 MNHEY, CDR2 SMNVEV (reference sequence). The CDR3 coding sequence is TGTGCCAGCCGGACTAGCGGGGGCCAGACCTACGAGCAGTACTTC. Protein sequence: CASRTSGGQTYEQYF.

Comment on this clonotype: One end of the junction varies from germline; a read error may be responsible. This CDR3 is CASSLGQQKNKLF. CDR3 in DNA: TGTGCCAGCAGTTTGGGACAGCAGAAAAACAAGCTATTT. The genes are TRBV12-3 or TRBV12-4 and TRBJ1-4, with TRBD1 matching 7 bases. This CDR3 has 13 amino acids.

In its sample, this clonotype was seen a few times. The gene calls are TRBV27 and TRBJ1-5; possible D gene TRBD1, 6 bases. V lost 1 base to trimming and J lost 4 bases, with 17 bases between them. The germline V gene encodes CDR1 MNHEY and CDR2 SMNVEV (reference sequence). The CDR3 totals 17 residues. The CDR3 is CASSLWAARGGNQPQHF. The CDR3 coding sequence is TGTGCCAGCAGTTTATGGGCCGCCAGGGGAGGGAATCAGCCCCAGCATTTT.

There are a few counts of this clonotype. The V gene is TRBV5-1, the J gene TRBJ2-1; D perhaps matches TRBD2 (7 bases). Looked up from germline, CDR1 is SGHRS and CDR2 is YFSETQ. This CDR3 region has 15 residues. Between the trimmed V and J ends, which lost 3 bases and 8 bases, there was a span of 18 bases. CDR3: CASSSEGGGGYEQFF. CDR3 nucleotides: TGCGCCAGCAGCTCCGAGGGGGGCGGGGGCTATGAGCAGTTCTTC.

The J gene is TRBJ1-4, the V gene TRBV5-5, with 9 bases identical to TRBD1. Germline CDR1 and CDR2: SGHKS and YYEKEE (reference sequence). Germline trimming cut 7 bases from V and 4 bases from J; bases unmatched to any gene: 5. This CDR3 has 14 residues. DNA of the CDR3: TGTGCCAGCGGGGGACAGGGTGGTAATGAAAAACTGTTTTTT. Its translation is CASGGQGGNEKLFF.

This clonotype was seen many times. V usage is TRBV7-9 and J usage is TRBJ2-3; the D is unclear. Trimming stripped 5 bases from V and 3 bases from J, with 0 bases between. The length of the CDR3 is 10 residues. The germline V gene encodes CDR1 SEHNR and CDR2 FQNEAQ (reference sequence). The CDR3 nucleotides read TGTGCCAGCAGCACAGATACGCAGTATTTT. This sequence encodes CASSTDTQYF.

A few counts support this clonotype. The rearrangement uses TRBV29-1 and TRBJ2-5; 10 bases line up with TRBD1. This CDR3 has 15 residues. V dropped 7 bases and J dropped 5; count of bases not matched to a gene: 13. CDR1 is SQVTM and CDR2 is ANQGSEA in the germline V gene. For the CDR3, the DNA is TGCAGCGCCCCCGTCGGGGGACAGGGGCGGGAGACCCAGTACTTC. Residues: CSAPVGGQGRETQYF.

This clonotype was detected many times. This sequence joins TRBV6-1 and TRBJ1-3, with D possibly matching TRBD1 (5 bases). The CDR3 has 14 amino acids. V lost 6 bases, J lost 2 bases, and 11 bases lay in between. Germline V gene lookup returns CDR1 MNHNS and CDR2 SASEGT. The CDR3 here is CASSRRGAGNTIYF. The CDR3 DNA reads TGTGCCAGCAGCCGCCGGGGGGCTGGAAACACCATATATTTT.